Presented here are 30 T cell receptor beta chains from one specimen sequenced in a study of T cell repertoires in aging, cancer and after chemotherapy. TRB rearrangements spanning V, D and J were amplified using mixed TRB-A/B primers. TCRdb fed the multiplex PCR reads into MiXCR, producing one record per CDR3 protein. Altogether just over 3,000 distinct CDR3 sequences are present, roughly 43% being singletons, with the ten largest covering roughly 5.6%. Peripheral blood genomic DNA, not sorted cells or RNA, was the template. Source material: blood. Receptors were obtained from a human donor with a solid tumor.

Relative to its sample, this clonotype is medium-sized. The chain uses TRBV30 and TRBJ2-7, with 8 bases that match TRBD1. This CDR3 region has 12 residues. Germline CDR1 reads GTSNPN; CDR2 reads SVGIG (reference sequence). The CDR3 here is CALDRDSYEQYF. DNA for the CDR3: TGTGCATTGGACAGGGACTCCTACGAGCAGTACTTC. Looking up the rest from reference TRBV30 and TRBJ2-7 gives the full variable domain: SQTIHQWPATLVQPVGSPLSLECTVEGTSNPNLYWYRQAAGRGLQLLFYSVGIGQISSEVPQNLSASRPQDRQFILSSKKLLLSDSGFYLCALDRDSYEQYFGPGTRLTVT.

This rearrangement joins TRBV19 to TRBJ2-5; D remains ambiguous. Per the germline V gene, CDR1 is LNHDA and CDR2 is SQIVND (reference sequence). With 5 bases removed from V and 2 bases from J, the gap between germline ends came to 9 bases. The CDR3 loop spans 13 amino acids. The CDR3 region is CASSGRNQETQYF. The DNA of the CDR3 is TGTGCCAGTAGTGGCAGGAATCAAGAGACCCAGTACTTC. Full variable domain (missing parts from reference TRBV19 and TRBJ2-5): DGGITQSPKYLFRKEGQNVTLSCEQNLNHDAMYWYRQDPGQGLRLIYYSQIVNDFQKGDIAEGYSVSREKKESFPLTVTSAQKNPTAFYLCASSGRNQETQYFGPGTRLLVL.

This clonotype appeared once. The CDR3 protein is CSAKSGSYNYGYTF. CDR3 coding DNA: TGCAGTGCTAAATCCGGGTCTTATAACTATGGCTACACCTTC. The chain is built from TRBV20-1 and TRBJ1-2; no definite D call. The CDR3 extends over 14 amino acids. Trimming took off 4 bases at V and 1 base at J, with 13 bases between the two ends. Germline CDR1 is DFQATT and CDR2 is SNEGSKA (reference sequence).

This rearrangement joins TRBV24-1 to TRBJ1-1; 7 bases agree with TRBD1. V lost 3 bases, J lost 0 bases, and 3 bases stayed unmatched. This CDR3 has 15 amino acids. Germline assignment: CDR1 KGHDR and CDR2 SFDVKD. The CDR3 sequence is CATSDGDSLNTEAFF. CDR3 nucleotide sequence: TGTGCCACCAGTGATGGGGACAGCTTGAACACTGAAGCTTTCTTT.

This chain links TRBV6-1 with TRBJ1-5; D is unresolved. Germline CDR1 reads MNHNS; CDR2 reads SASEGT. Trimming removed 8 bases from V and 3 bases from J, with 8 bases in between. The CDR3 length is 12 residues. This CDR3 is CASASDNQPQHF. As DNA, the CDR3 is TGTGCCAGCGCCAGCGACAATCAGCCCCAGCATTTT.

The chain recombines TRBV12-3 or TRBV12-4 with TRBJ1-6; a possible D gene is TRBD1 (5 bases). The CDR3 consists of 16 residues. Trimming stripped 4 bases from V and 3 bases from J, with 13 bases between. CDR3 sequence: CASSWTREDYNSPLHF. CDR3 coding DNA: TGTGCCAGCAGTTGGACCAGGGAAGACTATAATTCACCCCTCCACTTT.

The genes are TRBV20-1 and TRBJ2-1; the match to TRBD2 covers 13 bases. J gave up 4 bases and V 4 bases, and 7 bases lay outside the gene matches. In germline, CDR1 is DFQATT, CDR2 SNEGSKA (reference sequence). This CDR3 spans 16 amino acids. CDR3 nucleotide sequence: TGCAGTGCTAAAAGATTGACTAGCGGGGGGTACAATGAGCAGTTCTTC. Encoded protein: CSAKRLTSGGYNEQFF.

The DNA of the CDR3 is TGTGCCAGCAGTTACGACAGGGGACGGGGATTGAATACGCAGTATTTT. As protein: CASSYDRGRGLNTQYF. J is TRBJ2-3 and V is TRBV6-2 or TRBV6-3; TRBD1 matches at 8 bases. This CDR3 is 16 amino acids long. Germline V gene data show CDR1 as MNHEY and CDR2 as SVGEGT. J was trimmed by 7 bases and V by 2 bases; bases with no gene match: 11.

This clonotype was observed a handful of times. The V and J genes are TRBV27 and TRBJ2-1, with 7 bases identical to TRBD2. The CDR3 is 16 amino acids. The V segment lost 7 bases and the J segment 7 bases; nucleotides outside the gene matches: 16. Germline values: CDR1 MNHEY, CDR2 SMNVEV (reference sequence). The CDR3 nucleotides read TGTGCCAGCACGCTGGGTGTCGCGGGAGTGAGGAATGAGCAGTTCTTC. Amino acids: CASTLGVAGVRNEQFF.

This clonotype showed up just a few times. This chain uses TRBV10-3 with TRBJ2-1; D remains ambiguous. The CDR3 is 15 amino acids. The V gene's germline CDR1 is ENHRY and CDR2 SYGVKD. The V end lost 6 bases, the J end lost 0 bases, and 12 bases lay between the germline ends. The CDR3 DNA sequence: TGTGCCATCAGCGTACAGTTAAGCTCCTACAATGAGCAGTTCTTC. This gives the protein CAISVQLSSYNEQFF.

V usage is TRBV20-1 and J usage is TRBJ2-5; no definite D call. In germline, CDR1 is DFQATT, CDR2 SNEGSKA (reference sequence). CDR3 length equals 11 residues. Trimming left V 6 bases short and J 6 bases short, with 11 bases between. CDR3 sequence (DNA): TGCAGTGCCTTTTACGAAAAGACCCAGTACTTC. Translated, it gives CSAFYEKTQYF.

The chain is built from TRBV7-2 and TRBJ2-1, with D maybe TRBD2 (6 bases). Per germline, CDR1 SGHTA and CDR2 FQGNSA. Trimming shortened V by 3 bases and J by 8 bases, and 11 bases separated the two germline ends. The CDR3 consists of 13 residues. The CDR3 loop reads CASSFSGGDEQFF. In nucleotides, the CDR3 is TGTGCCAGCAGCTTCTCCGGCGGGGATGAGCAGTTCTTC.

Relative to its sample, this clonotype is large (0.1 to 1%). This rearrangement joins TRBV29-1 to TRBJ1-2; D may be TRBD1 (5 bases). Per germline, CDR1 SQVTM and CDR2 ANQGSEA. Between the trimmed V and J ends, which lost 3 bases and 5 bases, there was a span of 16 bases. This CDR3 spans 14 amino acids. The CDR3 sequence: CSVDHGGTTYGYTF. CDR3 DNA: TGCAGCGTTGATCACGGGGGGACGACTTATGGCTACACCTTC. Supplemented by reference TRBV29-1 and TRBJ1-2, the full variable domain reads SAVISQKPSRDICQRGTSLTIQCQVDSQVTMMFWYRQQPGQSLTLIATANQGSEATYESGFVIDKFPISRPNLTFSTLTVSNMSPEDSSIYLCSVDHGGTTYGYTFGSGTRLTVV.

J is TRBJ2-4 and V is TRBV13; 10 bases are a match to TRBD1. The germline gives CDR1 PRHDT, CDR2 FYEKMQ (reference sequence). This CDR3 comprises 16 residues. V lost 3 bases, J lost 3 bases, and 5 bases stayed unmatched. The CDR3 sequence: CASSFGQGEGKNIQYF. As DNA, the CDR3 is TGTGCCAGCAGCTTTGGACAGGGGGAAGGCAAAAACATTCAGTACTTC.

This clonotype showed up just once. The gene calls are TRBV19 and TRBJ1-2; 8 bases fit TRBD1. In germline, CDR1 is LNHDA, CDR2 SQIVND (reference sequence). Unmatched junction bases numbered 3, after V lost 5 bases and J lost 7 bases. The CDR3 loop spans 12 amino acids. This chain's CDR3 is CASSFTGGGYTF. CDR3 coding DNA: TGTGCCAGTAGTTTTACAGGGGGTGGCTACACCTTC.

As DNA, the CDR3 is TGTGCCAGCAGCTCCGGACAGGGGCGTACAGATACGCAGTATTTT. Amino acid sequence: CASSSGQGRTDTQYF. The J gene is TRBJ2-3, the V gene TRBV7-2, with 9 positions matching TRBD1. CDR3 length equals 15 residues. V lost 4 bases to trimming and J lost 3 bases; unmatched junction nucleotides: 5. Germline CDR1 reads SGHTA; CDR2 reads FQGNSA. The full variable domain, rest sourced from reference TRBV7-2 and TRBJ2-3, is GAGVSQSPSNKVTEKGKDVELRCDPISGHTALYWYRQSLGQGLEFLIYFQGNSAPDKSGLPSDRFSAERTGGSVSTLTIQRTQQEDSAVYLCASSSGQGRTDTQYFGPGTRLTVL.

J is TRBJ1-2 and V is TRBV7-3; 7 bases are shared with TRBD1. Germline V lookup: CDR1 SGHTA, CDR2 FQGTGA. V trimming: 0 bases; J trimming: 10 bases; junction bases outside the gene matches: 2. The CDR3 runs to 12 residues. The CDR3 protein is CASSLTGQDYTF. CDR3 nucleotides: TGTGCCAGCAGCTTAACCGGACAGGACTACACCTTC.

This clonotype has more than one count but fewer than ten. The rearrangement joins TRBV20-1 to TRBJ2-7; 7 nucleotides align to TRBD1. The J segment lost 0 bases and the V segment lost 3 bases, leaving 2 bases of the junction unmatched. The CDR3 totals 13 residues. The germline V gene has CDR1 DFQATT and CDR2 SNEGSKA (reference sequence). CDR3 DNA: TGCAGTGCTAGCGGGGACAGCTCCTACGAGCAGTACTTC. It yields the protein CSASGDSSYEQYF.

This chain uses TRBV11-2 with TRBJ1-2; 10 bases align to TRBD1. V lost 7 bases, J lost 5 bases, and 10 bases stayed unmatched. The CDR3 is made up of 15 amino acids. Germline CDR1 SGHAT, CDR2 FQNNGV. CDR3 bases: TGTGCCAGCAACCAGCCCCGGACAGGGGGGTATGGCTACACCTTC. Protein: CASNQPRTGGYGYTF. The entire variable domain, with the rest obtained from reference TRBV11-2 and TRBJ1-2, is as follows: EAGVAQSPRYKIIEKRQSVAFWCNPISGHATLYWYQQILGQGPKLLIQFQNNGVVDDSQLPKDRFSAERLKGVDSTLKIQPAKLEDSAVYLCASNQPRTGGYGYTFGSGTRLTVV.

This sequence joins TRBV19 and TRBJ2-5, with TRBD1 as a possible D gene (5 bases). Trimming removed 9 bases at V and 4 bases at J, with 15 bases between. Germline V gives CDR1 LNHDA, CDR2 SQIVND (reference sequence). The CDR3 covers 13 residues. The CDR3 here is CASSSRGSETQYF. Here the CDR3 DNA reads TGTGCCAGCAGTTCTAGGGGTTCAGAGACCCAGTACTTC.

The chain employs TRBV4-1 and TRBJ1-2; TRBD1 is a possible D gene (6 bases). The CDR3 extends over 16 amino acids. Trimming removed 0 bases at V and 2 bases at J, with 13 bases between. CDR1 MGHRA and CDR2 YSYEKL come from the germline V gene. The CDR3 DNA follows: TGCGCCAGCAGCCAAGATCTCAGGACAGTGAACTATGGCTACACCTTC. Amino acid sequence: CASSQDLRTVNYGYTF.

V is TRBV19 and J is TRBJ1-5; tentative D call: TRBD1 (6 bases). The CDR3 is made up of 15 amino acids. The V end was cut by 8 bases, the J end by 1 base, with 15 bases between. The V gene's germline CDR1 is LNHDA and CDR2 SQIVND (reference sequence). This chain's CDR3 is CASRPSDRSNQPQHF. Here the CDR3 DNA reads TGTGCCAGTCGCCCCTCGGACAGAAGCAATCAGCCCCAGCATTTT.

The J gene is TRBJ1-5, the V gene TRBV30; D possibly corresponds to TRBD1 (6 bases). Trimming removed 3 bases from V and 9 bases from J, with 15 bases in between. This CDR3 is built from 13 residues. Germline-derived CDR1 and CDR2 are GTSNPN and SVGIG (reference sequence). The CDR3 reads CAWSVTGLPPQHF. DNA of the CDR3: TGTGCCTGGAGCGTCACAGGGCTCCCGCCCCAGCATTTT.

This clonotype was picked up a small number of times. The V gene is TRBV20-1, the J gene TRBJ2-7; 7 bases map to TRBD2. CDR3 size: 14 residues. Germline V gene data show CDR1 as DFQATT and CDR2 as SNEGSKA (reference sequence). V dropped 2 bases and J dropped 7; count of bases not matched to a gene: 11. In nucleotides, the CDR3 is TGCAGTGCTAGAACCAGGCGGGGGAATATGGAGCAGTACTTC. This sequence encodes CSARTRRGNMEQYF.

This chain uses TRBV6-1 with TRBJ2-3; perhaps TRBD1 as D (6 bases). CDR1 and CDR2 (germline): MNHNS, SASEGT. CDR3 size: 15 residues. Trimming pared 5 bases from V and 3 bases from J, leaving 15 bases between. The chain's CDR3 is CASSLSGQHTDTQYF. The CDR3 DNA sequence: TGTGCCAGCAGTTTGAGTGGACAGCATACAGATACGCAGTATTTT.

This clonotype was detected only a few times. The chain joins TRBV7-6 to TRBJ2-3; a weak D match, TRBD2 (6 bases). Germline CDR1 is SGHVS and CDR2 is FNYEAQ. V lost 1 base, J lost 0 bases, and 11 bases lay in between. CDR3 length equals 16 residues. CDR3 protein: CASSLESGLSTDTQYF. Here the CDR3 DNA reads TGTGCCAGCAGCTTAGAAAGCGGGCTAAGCACAGATACGCAGTATTTT. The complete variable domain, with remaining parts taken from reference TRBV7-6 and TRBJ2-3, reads GAGVSQSPRYKVTKRGQDVALRCDPISGHVSLYWYRQALGQGPEFLTYFNYEAQQDKSGLPNDRFSAERPEGSISTLTIQRTEQRDSAMYRCASSLESGLSTDTQYFGPGTRLTVL.

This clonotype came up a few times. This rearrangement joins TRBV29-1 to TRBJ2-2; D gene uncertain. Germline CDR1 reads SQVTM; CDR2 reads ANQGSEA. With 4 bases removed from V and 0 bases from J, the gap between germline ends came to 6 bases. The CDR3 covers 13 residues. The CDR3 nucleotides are TGCAGCGTTGTCCCCTCGAACACCGGGGAGCTGTTTTTT. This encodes CSVVPSNTGELFF.

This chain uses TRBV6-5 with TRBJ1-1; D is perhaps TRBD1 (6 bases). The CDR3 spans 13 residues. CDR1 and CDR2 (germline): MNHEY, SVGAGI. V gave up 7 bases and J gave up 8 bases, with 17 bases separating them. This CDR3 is CASKLGGGTEAFF. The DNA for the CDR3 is TGTGCCAGCAAGCTGGGAGGGGGGACGGAAGCTTTCTTT.

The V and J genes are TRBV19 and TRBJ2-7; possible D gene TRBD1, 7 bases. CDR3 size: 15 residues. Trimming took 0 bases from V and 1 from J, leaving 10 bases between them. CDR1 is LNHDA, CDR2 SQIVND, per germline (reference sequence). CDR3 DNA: TGTGCCAGTAGTATAGATCAGGGGGGATCCTACGAGCAGTACTTC. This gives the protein CASSIDQGGSYEQYF.

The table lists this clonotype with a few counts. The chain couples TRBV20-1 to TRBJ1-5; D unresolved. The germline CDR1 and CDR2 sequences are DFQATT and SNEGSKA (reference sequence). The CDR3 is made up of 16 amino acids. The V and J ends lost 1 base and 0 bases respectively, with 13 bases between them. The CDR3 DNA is TGCAGTGCTAGAGGGGCCGGAGGGTCTAGCAATCAGCCCCAGCATTTT. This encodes CSARGAGGSSNQPQHF.